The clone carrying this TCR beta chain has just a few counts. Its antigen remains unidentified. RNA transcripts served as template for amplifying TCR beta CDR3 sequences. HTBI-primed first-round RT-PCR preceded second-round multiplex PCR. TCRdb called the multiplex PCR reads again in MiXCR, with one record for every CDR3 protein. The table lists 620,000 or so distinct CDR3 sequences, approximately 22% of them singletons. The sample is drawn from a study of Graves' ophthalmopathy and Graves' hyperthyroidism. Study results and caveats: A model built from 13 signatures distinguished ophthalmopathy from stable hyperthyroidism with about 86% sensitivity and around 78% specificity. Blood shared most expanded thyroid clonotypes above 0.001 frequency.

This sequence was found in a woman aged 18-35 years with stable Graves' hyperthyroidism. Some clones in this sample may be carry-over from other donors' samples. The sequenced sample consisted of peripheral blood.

The CDR3 bases are TGTGCCCGAGTGGTAGGGGGCGGTTCACCCCTCCACTTT. It yields the protein CARVVGGGSPLHF. The V gene is TRBV30, the J gene TRBJ1-6, with TRBD1 matching 7 bases. Germline loops: CDR1 GTSNPN, CDR2 SVGIG (reference sequence). There are 13 residues in the CDR3. The V gene end was trimmed by 8 bases and the J gene end by 9 bases; junction bases not matched to a gene: 10.